This T cell receptor (beta chain) was observed in a study of human T cells and chemical hapten exposure (dated by TCRdb to 2020 to 2023). At the level of the whole study: Libraries were pooled for sequencing, and per-sample TCR yields varied mainly because of small differences in library volumes within the pool. Each blood RNA sample was used to sequence both TCR alpha and TCR beta chains. The study tracked peripheral blood TCR repertoire changes in vivo during primary and secondary sensitization to the hapten diphenylcyclopropenone (DPC) in alopecia patients. Overall study outcomes, separate from this receptor: No change with DPC sensitization was found in the number of TCRs above 1 in 1000 frequency, and no evidence of global repertoire structure alterations was found. Repeated subsampling changed both the strength of the expansion versus patch-test correlation and the threshold at which that correlation became significant.

Total RNA was extracted from unfractionated whole blood collected in Tempus Blood RNA tubes. About 5 healthy volunteers served as TCR sequencing controls and were bled at day 0, 2 weeks and 6 weeks. This clonotype was found a few times. Which antigen it targets is not known. No much larger clone exists at a distance of one base, and base qualities are not known. Library preparation was by 5' RACE. The sample was run on an Illumina MiSeq. During library preparation, unique molecular identifiers were attached to individual cDNA molecules so that TCRs could be counted quantitatively and reproducibly. The authors' pipeline ran thus. The median number of TCRs per sample was around 96,000, ranging from about 20,000 to 750,000. The Decombinator software suite was used to annotate the V, J and CDR3 of the TCR reads. Every sample was subsampled to the same number of TCRs (28,000) for the PS versus PT1 abundance plots. TCRs were defined as expanded if absent before sensitization and observed at least eight times at the 2-week time point. The public reads were run again by TCRdb, first through fastp at Q25 and then through MiXCR, and only productive beta chains were kept. CDR3 protein duplicates are merged, each entry listing the most common genes and DNA. The authors' filters were not applied to this entry. For this sample there are roughly 81,000 distinct CDR3 sequences; 6% to 8.5% appear just once. Clones ranked in the top ten supply around 2.3% of the sample.

The germline V gene provides CDR1 ENHRY and CDR2 SYGVKD. The CDR3 covers 14 residues, taking in both the cysteine and the phenylalanine. Only CDR3 DNA remains: 42 bases, in frame from the first base. Relative to germline, V is missing 4 bases and J is missing 6 bases, with 6 bases of the junction outside any gene match. The chain is made from TRBV10-3 and TRBJ2-3; 8 bases in the middle match TRBD2. This TCR was recovered from a male donor in good health. The nucleotide sequence reads as follows: TGTGCCATCAGTGTAGCGGGAACGGTTGATACGCAGTATTTT. The resulting protein is CAISVAGTVDTQYF.